The clone carrying this T cell receptor (beta chain) was seen once. Its cognate antigen is unknown. The sample originates from a study of cytomegalovirus exposure and HLA in healthy donors. V lost 5 bases, J lost 4 bases, and 5 bases stayed unmatched. The CDR3 totals 13 residues. Germline V lookup: CDR1 SQVTM, CDR2 ANQGSEA. Study-level points and caveats: Being productive about 90% or about 30% of the time was typical of most TCR beta V segments in an earlier analysis. Researchers reported in a later analysis that common viral pathogens appeared linked to several top clusters.

Primers for the PCR totalled 60 Vbeta and 13 Jbeta. The assay was immunoSEQ multiplex PCR, and TCRdb's table has in-frame clones only and misses some. The data contain 140,000 or so clones, approximately 79% of them seen just once; the ten biggest clones take up 1.2%. The chain has TRBV29-1 and TRBJ1-5, with 7 bases identical to TRBD1. The sample was PBMCs. This clonotype was sampled from a female donor in good health and CMV-seronegative. Here the CDR3 DNA reads TGCAGCGTTCGTCCGGGACAGAATCAGCCCCAGCATTTT. Protein sequence: CSVRPGQNQPQHF.